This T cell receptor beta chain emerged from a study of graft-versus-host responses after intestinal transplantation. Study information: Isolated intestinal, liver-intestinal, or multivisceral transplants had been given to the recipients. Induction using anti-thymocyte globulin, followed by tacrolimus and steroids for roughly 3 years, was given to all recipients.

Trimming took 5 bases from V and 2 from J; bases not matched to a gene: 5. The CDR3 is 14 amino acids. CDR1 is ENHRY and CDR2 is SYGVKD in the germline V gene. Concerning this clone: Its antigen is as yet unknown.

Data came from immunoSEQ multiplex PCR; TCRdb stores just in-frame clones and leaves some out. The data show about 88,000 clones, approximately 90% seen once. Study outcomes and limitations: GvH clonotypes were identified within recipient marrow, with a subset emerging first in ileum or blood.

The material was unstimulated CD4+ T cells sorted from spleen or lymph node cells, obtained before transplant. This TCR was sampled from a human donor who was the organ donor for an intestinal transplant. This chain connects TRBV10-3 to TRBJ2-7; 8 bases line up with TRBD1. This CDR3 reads CAISRTGNPYEQYF. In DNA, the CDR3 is TGTGCCATCAGTCGGACAGGGAATCCCTACGAGCAGTACTTC.